The subject of this entry is one T cell receptor beta chain. This same CDR3 is encoded by further DNA sequences in the sample. This entry is derived from a study of beta chain features in type 1 diabetes. The CDR3 contains 13 residues. V was pared by 5 bases and J by 4 bases, with 5 bases of the junction left unmatched. In germline, CDR1 is SGHTA, CDR2 FQGNSA. Purity (above 98%) was reached by all sorted populations. The investigators reverse transcribed all of the isolated RNA, so they sequenced expressed TCRB transcripts. Here immunoSEQ multiplex PCR was the method, and the copy in TCRdb shows in-frame clones only, minus some. The data contain hundreds of thousands of clones, roughly 11% of them singletons.

The genes are TRBV7-2 and TRBJ2-7, with 7 bases lining up with TRBD1. This sequence was found in a woman between 18 and 29 years old in good health. Sample: naive CD4+ T cells from blood. CDR3 protein: CASSPGTVYEQYF. As DNA, the CDR3 is TGTGCCAGCAGCCCCGGGACAGTGTACGAGCAGTACTTC.